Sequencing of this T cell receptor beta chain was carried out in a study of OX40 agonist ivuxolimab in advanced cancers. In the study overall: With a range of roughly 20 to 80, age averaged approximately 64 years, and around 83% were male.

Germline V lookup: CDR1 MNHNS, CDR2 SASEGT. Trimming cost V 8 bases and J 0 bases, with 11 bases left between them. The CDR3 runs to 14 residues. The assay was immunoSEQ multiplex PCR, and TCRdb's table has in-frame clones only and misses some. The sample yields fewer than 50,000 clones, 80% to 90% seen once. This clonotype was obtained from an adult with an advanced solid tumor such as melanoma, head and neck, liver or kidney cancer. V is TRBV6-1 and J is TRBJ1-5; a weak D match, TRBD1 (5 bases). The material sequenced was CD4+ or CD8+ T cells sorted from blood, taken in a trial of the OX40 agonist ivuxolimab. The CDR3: CASAYQGSNQPQHF. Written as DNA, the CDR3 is TGTGCCAGCGCCTACCAGGGTAGCAATCAGCCCCAGCATTTT.